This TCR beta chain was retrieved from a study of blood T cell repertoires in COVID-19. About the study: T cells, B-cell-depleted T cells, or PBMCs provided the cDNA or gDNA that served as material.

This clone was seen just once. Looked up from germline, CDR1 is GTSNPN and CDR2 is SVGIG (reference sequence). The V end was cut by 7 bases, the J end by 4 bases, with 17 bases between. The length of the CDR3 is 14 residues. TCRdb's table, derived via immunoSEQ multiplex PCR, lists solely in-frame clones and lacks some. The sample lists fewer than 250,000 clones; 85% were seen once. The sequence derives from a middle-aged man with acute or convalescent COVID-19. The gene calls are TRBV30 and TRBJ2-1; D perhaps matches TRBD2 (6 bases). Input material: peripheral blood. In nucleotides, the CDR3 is TGTGCCTCAACAGAGGGACTTGCTTACAATGAGCAGTTCTTC. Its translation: CASTEGLAYNEQFF.